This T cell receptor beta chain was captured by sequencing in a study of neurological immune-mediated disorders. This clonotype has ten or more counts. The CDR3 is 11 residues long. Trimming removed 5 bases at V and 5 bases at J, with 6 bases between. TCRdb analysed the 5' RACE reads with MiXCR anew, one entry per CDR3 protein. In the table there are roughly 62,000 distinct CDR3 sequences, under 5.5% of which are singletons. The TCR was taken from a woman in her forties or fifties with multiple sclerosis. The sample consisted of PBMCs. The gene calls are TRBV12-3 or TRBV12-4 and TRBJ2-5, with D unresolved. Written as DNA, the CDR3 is TGTGCCAGCAGTGATTTCGAGACCCAGTACTTC. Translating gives CASSDFETQYF.